What follows are 30 T cell receptor beta chains derived from one specimen sequenced in a study of T cells in Graves' hyperthyroidism and ophthalmopathy. RNA transcripts served as the template for amplifying TCR beta CDR3 regions. The HTBI primer set drove a first-round RT-PCR of the TCR CDR3. One entry per CDR3 protein results from TCRdb running MiXCR on the multiplex PCR reads. The table shows hundreds of thousands of distinct CDR3 sequences, with around 15% occurring only once. Material for sequencing was blood. Receptors were obtained from a woman in her late teens or twenties with Graves' hyperthyroidism.

Ten or more counts support this clonotype. J is TRBJ2-7 and V is TRBV28; 14 nucleotides match TRBD2. The CDR3 covers 18 residues. The germline V gene encodes CDR1 MDHEN and CDR2 SYDVKM. With V trimmed by 2 bases and J by 3 bases, 9 bases remained unmatched. CDR3 nucleotide sequence: TGTGCCAGCAGTTTACCGGGACTAGCGGGAGCACCCAACTACGAGCAGTACTTC. The encoded protein is CASSLPGLAGAPNYEQYF.

In its sample, this clonotype was seen many times. The chain links TRBV20-1 to TRBJ2-4, with D uncertain. Between the trimmed V and J ends, which lost 0 bases and 6 bases, there was a span of 15 bases. The CDR3 totals 15 residues. The germline gives CDR1 DFQATT, CDR2 SNEGSKA (reference sequence). CDR3 DNA: TGCAGTGCTAGAGACCCGAGGTTGGACGGAAACATTCAGTACTTC. Protein product: CSARDPRLDGNIQYF.

This clonotype was seen many times. J is TRBJ2-1 and V is TRBV7-9; 7 nucleotides line up with TRBD1. Germline lookup yields CDR1 SEHNR and CDR2 FQNEAQ (reference sequence). The CDR3 covers 12 residues. After removal of 5 bases from V and 8 bases from J, the junction contained 3 bases not matched to a gene. The CDR3 coding sequence is TGTGCCAGCAGCCGACAGGGTTATGAGCAGTTCTTC. The encoded protein is CASSRQGYEQFF.

This clonotype was counted at least ten times. The V gene is TRBV6-1, the J gene TRBJ1-1; D unresolved. V was trimmed by 7 bases and J by 3 bases, leaving 12 bases between them. Germline loops: CDR1 MNHNS, CDR2 SASEGT. This CDR3 region has 13 residues. CDR3 amino acids: CASILSGYTEAFF. In nucleotides, the CDR3 is TGTGCCAGCATTCTCTCGGGTTACACTGAAGCTTTCTTT.

This chain connects TRBV4-1 to TRBJ2-7; TRBD2 matches at 9 bases. V shed 0 bases and J 0 bases; nucleotides not matched to a gene: 12. Germline V lookup: CDR1 MGHRA, CDR2 YSYEKL. The CDR3 sequence is 19 residues long. The DNA of the CDR3 is TGCGCCAGCAGCCAAGAAGCGAGGTCTAGCGGGATGTACTCCTACGAGCAGTACTTC. Translating gives CASSQEARSSGMYSYEQYF.

CDR3 sequence: CASSLGGPSLAYEQYF. The CDR3 region has the DNA TGTGCCAGCAGCTTAGGGGGGCCTTCCCTAGCCTACGAGCAGTACTTC. The V and J genes are TRBV7-9 and TRBJ2-7; D perhaps matches TRBD1 (6 bases). Germline V gene lookup returns CDR1 SEHNR and CDR2 FQNEAQ (reference sequence). This CDR3 contains 16 residues. With 1 base removed from V and 2 bases from J, the gap between germline ends came to 15 bases.

This clonotype was seen ten or more times. The genes are TRBV12-3 or TRBV12-4 and TRBJ1-2; D is perhaps TRBD1 (6 bases). The V end lost 6 bases, the J end lost 1 base, and 18 bases lay between the germline ends. The CDR3 consists of 16 residues. As DNA, the CDR3 is TGTGCCAGCAGCCCACGTGGACAGAAGGATAACTATGGCTACACCTTC. Residues: CASSPRGQKDNYGYTF.

The V and J genes are TRBV13 and TRBJ1-1; perhaps TRBD1 as D (6 bases). The CDR3 consists of 14 residues. With 6 bases removed from V and 4 bases from J, the gap between germline ends came to 15 bases. Germline CDR1 PRHDT, CDR2 FYEKMQ (reference sequence). The CDR3 DNA reads as TGTGCCAGCAGATTTTTGATCAGGGGCACTGAAGCTTTCTTT. Its translation is CASRFLIRGTEAFF.

The V call is TRBV7-8, the J call TRBJ2-2; no definite D call. V was trimmed by 5 bases and J by 2 bases, leaving 15 bases between them. This CDR3 has 16 residues. Germline V gene data show CDR1 as SGHVS and CDR2 as FQNEAQ. CDR3 nucleotides: TGTGCCAGCAGCCCCCGCCAGAGAACCAACACCGGGGAGCTGTTTTTT. This sequence encodes CASSPRQRTNTGELFF.

This clonotype was recorded many times. V gene TRBV12-3 or TRBV12-4 combines with J gene TRBJ2-3, with 8 bases aligning to TRBD2. The ends lost 3 bases at V and 3 bases at J; junction bases unmatched: 17. The CDR3 covers 19 residues. The CDR3 reads CASSLGRGRDRGGTDTQYF. The CDR3 DNA reads as TGTGCCAGCAGTTTGGGAAGGGGGAGGGATCGGGGGGGGACAGATACGCAGTATTTT.

This clonotype appeared many times. V usage is TRBV28 and J usage is TRBJ2-5, with D possibly called TRBD1 or TRBD2 (5 bases each). Between the trimmed V and J ends, which lost 8 bases and 2 bases, there was a span of 21 bases. Germline V CDR1 and CDR2: MDHEN, SYDVKM. The CDR3 covers 16 residues. CDR3 in DNA: TGTGCCAGCTTAACCCCGAAGGCGAGGGGACAAGAGACCCAGTACTTC. This gives the protein CASLTPKARGQETQYF.

This clonotype has only a few counts. Relative to the germline gene, one junction end is altered; a read error may explain this. V usage is TRBV13 and J usage is TRBJ2-1; D assignment may be TRBD1 or TRBD2 (5 bases each). This CDR3 contains 15 residues. The V gene's germline CDR1 is PRHDT and CDR2 FYEKMQ (reference sequence). The CDR3 bases are TGTGCCAGCAGCCGAAGGGGAGTTTCCTACAATGGGCAGTTCTTC. Protein product: CASSRRGVSYNGQFF.

This clonotype was counted at least ten times. This chain uses TRBV15 with TRBJ2-7, with 7 bases that match TRBD2. The CDR3 is made up of 15 amino acids. CDR1 and CDR2 from the germline V gene are LNHNV and YYDKDF (reference sequence). J was trimmed by 1 base and V by 0 bases; bases with no gene match: 3. The CDR3 DNA follows: TGTGCCACCAGCAGAGAAGCTAGCGGTTCCTACGAGCAGTACTTC. It specifies CATSREASGSYEQYF.

This clonotype was recorded at least ten times. The chain recombines TRBV5-4 with TRBJ2-3, with 12 bases identical to TRBD2. V was pared by 2 bases and J by 6 bases, with 7 bases of the junction left unmatched. CDR3 length: 16 amino acids. Germline V gene data show CDR1 as SGHNT and CDR2 as YYREEE (reference sequence). CDR3 protein: CASSFLGLAGTDTQYF. DNA of the CDR3: TGTGCCAGCAGCTTTCTAGGACTAGCGGGAACGGATACGCAGTATTTT.

This clonotype turned up a few times. This rearrangement joins TRBV20-1 to TRBJ1-2; D gene uncertain. Trimming shortened V by 2 bases and J by 7 bases, and 14 bases separated the two germline ends. Germline-derived CDR1 and CDR2 are DFQATT and SNEGSKA (reference sequence). CDR3 length equals 13 residues. The CDR3 DNA is TGCAGTGCTAGATTTGGGCGGAGCGGTGGCTACACCTTC. Translation gives CSARFGRSGGYTF.

V gene TRBV4-3 combines with J gene TRBJ1-3; 10 positions agree with TRBD1. The CDR3 spans 17 residues. Germline V gene data show CDR1 as LGHNA and CDR2 as YSLEER. Trimming took 1 base from V and 8 from J; bases not matched to a gene: 11. The CDR3 DNA reads TGCGCCAGCAGCCAAGGACCCGGGACAGGGGAGGGAGACACCATATATTTT. Protein product: CASSQGPGTGEGDTIYF.

This clonotype appeared a few times. The rearrangement uses TRBV5-4 and TRBJ2-5, with a tentative D call TRBD2 (5 bases). Germline lookup yields CDR1 SGHNT and CDR2 YYREEE (reference sequence). CDR3 size: 14 residues. V dropped 2 bases and J dropped 2 bases, with 10 bases sitting between them. The CDR3 spells CASSLTRGQETQYF. CDR3 nucleotide sequence: TGTGCCAGCAGCTTAACCCGGGGTCAAGAGACCCAGTACTTC.

This clonotype was recorded at least ten times. V gene TRBV20-1 combines with J gene TRBJ2-4; a possible D gene is TRBD1 (6 bases). Germline V gene sequence: CDR1 DFQATT, CDR2 SNEGSKA (reference sequence). This CDR3 is built from 14 residues. V was trimmed by 4 bases and J by 6 bases, leaving 16 bases between them. CDR3 amino acids: CSATKWATGNIQYF. The CDR3 DNA sequence: TGCAGTGCTACCAAGTGGGCGACAGGAAACATTCAGTACTTC.

This clonotype was seen ten or more times. The chain combines TRBV28 with TRBJ1-2; D is uncertain. This CDR3 has 11 residues. Germline CDR1 is MDHEN and CDR2 is SYDVKM. V lost 8 bases to trimming and J lost 1 base, with 5 bases between them. The CDR3 region has the DNA TGTGCCAGCCGGATTAACTATGGCTACACCTTC. It specifies CASRINYGYTF.

The chain combines TRBV6-1 with TRBJ1-4; D remains unclear. The germline V gene encodes CDR1 MNHNS and CDR2 SASEGT. Trimming took 6 bases from V and 0 from J, leaving 8 bases between them. The CDR3 is made up of 14 amino acids. The DNA of the CDR3 is TGTGCCAGCAGCACAGAAGCAACTAATGAAAAACTGTTTTTT. This codes for CASSTEATNEKLFF.

The chain recombines TRBV24-1 with TRBJ1-2, with 7 bases matching TRBD1. The CDR3 is 15 residues long. Per germline, CDR1 KGHDR and CDR2 SFDVKD. Unmatched junction bases numbered 7, after V lost 4 bases and J lost 3 bases. CDR3 in amino acids: CATSEFDRVDYGYTF. CDR3 DNA: TGTGCCACCAGTGAGTTCGACAGGGTGGACTATGGCTACACCTTC.

This clonotype was detected many times. V is TRBV20-1 and J is TRBJ2-3, with a tentative D call TRBD1 (6 bases). This CDR3 spans 15 amino acids. Germline lookup yields CDR1 DFQATT and CDR2 SNEGSKA (reference sequence). Trimming stripped 5 bases from V and 1 base from J, with 16 bases between. The CDR3 loop reads CSAYSGEYGTDTQYF. For the CDR3, the DNA is TGCAGTGCTTATTCAGGGGAATATGGCACAGATACGCAGTATTTT.

This clonotype came up many times. The chain carries TRBV12-3 or TRBV12-4 and TRBJ2-1; 9 bases fit TRBD2. The junction had 9 bases not matched to a gene; V was cut back by 5 bases and J by 10 bases. There are 14 residues in the CDR3. The CDR3 sequence: CASSPGREGGEQFF. The CDR3 DNA reads TGTGCCAGCAGTCCCGGGCGGGAGGGGGGCGAGCAGTTCTTC.

This clonotype has ten or more counts. V and J are TRBV6-2 or TRBV6-3 and TRBJ1-2; 8 positions match TRBD1. The germline gives CDR1 MNHEY, CDR2 SVGEGT. This CDR3 has 15 residues. Germline trimming cut 5 bases from V and 3 bases from J; bases unmatched to any gene: 8. CDR3 sequence (DNA): TGTGCCAGCAGTCATCAGGGGGCTACCTACTATGGCTACACCTTC. Translating it yields CASSHQGATYYGYTF.

This clonotype was observed at least ten times. The chain is built from TRBV5-1 and TRBJ2-2; D remains ambiguous. The CDR3 is 16 residues long. The germline V gene encodes CDR1 SGHRS and CDR2 YFSETQ. V was pared by 0 bases and J by 0 bases, with 9 bases between. The CDR3 DNA reads TGCGCCAGCAGCTTGGATGGACGCTCGAACACCGGGGAGCTGTTTTTT. Translated, it gives CASSLDGRSNTGELFF.

Ten or more counts support this clonotype. This chain connects TRBV20-1 to TRBJ2-3; D gene unclear. V lost 3 bases and J 2 bases, leaving 9 bases between the germline ends. Germline CDR1 is DFQATT and CDR2 is SNEGSKA (reference sequence). The CDR3 runs 13 residues. CDR3 in DNA: TGCAGTGCTAGCGTACACCACACAGATACGCAGTATTTT. It encodes CSASVHHTDTQYF.

This sequence joins TRBV14 and TRBJ1-1; possible D gene TRBD1, 5 bases. V was trimmed by 1 base and J by 8 bases, leaving 11 bases between them. Germline V lookup: CDR1 SGHDN, CDR2 FVKESK. The CDR3 extends over 13 amino acids. The DNA of the CDR3 is TGTGCCAGCAGCCAAGTGGGCAGGGAGGAAGCTTTCTTT. Amino acids: CASSQVGREEAFF.

The chain has TRBV29-1 and TRBJ1-1; tentatively, D is TRBD1 (5 bases). With 3 bases removed from V and 3 bases from J, the gap between germline ends came to 14 bases. This CDR3 has 14 residues. CDR1 and CDR2 (germline): SQVTM, ANQGSEA. The DNA of the CDR3 is TGCAGCGTTGACCTCATGAGAGGGGACACTGAAGCTTTCTTT. Encoded protein: CSVDLMRGDTEAFF.

The chain carries TRBV18 and TRBJ2-3; the D gene is possibly TRBD2 (6 bases). Germline CDR1 and CDR2: KGHSH and LQKENI. V shed 2 bases and J shed 10 bases, with 25 bases lying between them. The CDR3 has 17 residues. The CDR3 nucleotides are TGTGCCAGCTCACCATCTCAAAATCAGGGAGGAGAGTTGGCGCAGTATTTT. Its translation: CASSPSQNQGGELAQYF. The full variable domain, rest sourced from reference TRBV18 and TRBJ2-3, is NAGVMQNPRHLVRRRGQEARLRCSPMKGHSHVYWYRQLPEEGLKFMVYLQKENIIDESGMPKERFSAEFPKEGPSILRIQQVVRGDSAAYFCASSPSQNQGGELAQYFGPGTRLTVL.

The chain uses TRBV6-1 and TRBJ2-7; 8 bases align to TRBD2. This CDR3 region has 18 residues. Per germline, CDR1 MNHNS and CDR2 SASEGT. The junction had 18 bases not matched to a gene; V was cut back by 8 bases and J by 0 bases. The CDR3 nucleotides are TGTGCCAGCGGCCCCGGGACTAGAGCACCGGTGAGCTCCTACGAGCAGTACTTC. It yields the protein CASGPGTRAPVSSYEQYF.